The 17 T cell receptor beta chains below all came from one sample that was sequenced in a study of regulatory T cells in long-lasting Graves disease. Arm-PCR with iRepertoire HTBI primers amplified the CDR3 regions for these TCR beta libraries. TCRdb itself ran the multiplex PCR reads through MiXCR, one entry per CDR3 protein. The sample gives roughly 380,000 distinct CDR3 sequences, over 15% of which show up once; roughly 30% is in the top ten. Time point of the sample: newly diagnosed GD, antithyroid drugs for less than 3 months. The TCR library was prepared using RNA isolated from PBMCs. The data were also submitted as part of a second study, on T cells in Graves' hyperthyroidism and ophthalmopathy.

Source: peripheral blood mononuclear cells (PBMCs), taken at new diagnosis, from a patient treated with antithyroid drugs. Receptor source: a man aged 35 to 55 with Graves disease.

In its sample, this clonotype was seen many times. The chain is built from TRBV7-3 and TRBJ2-3; D not resolved. V lost 2 bases and J lost 0, with 15 bases in between. In germline, CDR1 is SGHTA, CDR2 FQGTGA. The CDR3 is 17 amino acids. The DNA for the CDR3 is TGTGCCAGCAGCTTAGGCCTTGGATTTACTAGCACAGATACGCAGTATTTT. Its translation is CASSLGLGFTSTDTQYF. The full variable domain, rest sourced from reference TRBV7-3 and TRBJ2-3, is GAGVSQTPSNKVTEKGKYVELRCDPISGHTALYWYRQSLGQGPEFLIYFQGTGAADDSGLPNDRFFAVRPEGSVSTLKIQRTERGDSAVYLCASSLGLGFTSTDTQYFGPGTRLTVL.

This clonotype was seen many times. The rearrangement links TRBV4-2 to TRBJ2-7; 13 nucleotides line up with TRBD2. The trim removed 2 bases at V and 2 bases at J, leaving 3 bases unmatched. In germline, CDR1 is LGHNA, CDR2 YNFKEQ. This CDR3 region has 16 residues. CDR3 region: CASSQLLAGGTYEQYF. In nucleotides, the CDR3 is TGTGCCAGCAGCCAACTACTAGCGGGGGGGACCTACGAGCAGTACTTC.

The chain employs TRBV10-3 and TRBJ2-3; D tentatively fits TRBD1 or TRBD2 (5 bases each). The J call may be wrong; the DNA end is better matched by TRBJ2-5. The CDR3 has 13 amino acids. Germline CDR1 is ENHRY and CDR2 is SYGVKD. For the CDR3, the DNA is TGTGCCATCAGGGGGACCGAGGAAAAGACCCAGTACTTC. This translates into CAIRGTEEKTQYF.

The chain employs TRBV28 and TRBJ2-3; possible D gene TRBD1, 7 bases. The germline CDR1 and CDR2 sequences are MDHEN and SYDVKM. The CDR3 extends over 14 amino acids. Deletions cut 11 bases from V and 5 bases from J, with 20 bases between. CDR3 sequence reads: CAGGIGGAEDTQYF. CDR3 nucleotides: TGTGCCGGGGGGATAGGGGGCGCCGAAGATACGCAGTATTTT.

This clonotype came up a few times. The chain links TRBV4-1 to TRBJ2-7; 7 bases match TRBD2. The V gene's germline CDR1 is MGHRA and CDR2 YSYEKL. This CDR3 spans 14 amino acids. Trimming at V came to 4 bases and at J to 3 bases, leaving 6 bases not matched to a gene. CDR3 in DNA: TGCGCCAGCAGCCCCGGCGGGGGAGTCTACGAGCAGTACTTC. As protein: CASSPGGGVYEQYF.

Only a few counts were recorded for this clonotype. The V and J genes are TRBV29-1 and TRBJ1-2; D might be TRBD1 (6 bases). Germline V lookup: CDR1 SQVTM, CDR2 ANQGSEA. V gave up 4 bases and J gave up 8 bases, with 14 bases separating them. The CDR3 totals 12 residues. CDR3 residues: CSVAWRGQGYTF. The CDR3 DNA sequence: TGCAGCGTTGCCTGGCGGGGGCAGGGCTACACCTTC.

This clonotype was counted ten times or more. V and J are TRBV24-1 and TRBJ2-4; tentatively, D is TRBD1 or TRBD2 (7 bases each). Trimming removed 3 bases at V and 3 bases at J, with 14 bases between. Germline CDR1 reads KGHDR; CDR2 reads SFDVKD. This CDR3 has 16 amino acids. The CDR3 loop reads CATSDETGEGKNIQYF. DNA for the CDR3: TGTGCCACCAGTGATGAAACAGGGGAGGGCAAAAACATTCAGTACTTC.

This clonotype was recorded many times. The V gene is TRBV2, the J gene TRBJ2-2, with D perhaps assigned TRBD1 or TRBD2 (5 bases each). The germline V gene encodes CDR1 SNHLY and CDR2 FYNNEI. The CDR3 is made up of 15 amino acids. V lost 2 bases and J lost 7, with 14 bases in between. CDR3 sequence (DNA): TGTGCCAGCAGTGAATGGGCAGGGACGGGCGGGGAGCTGTTTTTT. Its protein product is CASSEWAGTGGELFF.

The chain links TRBV20-1 to TRBJ2-1, with a weak D call TRBD2 (6 bases). The ends were cut back, 0 bases at V and 8 bases at J, with 8 bases in the middle. The germline V gene encodes CDR1 DFQATT and CDR2 SNEGSKA (reference sequence). The CDR3 covers 12 residues. CDR3 bases: TGCAGTGCTAGAGAACGGGACTATGAGCAGTTCTTC. Its translation is CSARERDYEQFF.

This clonotype was observed at least ten times. J is TRBJ2-7 and V is TRBV7-9, with D uncertain. Germline-derived CDR1 and CDR2 are SEHNR and FQNEAQ (reference sequence). This CDR3 is built from 15 residues. The V and J ends lost 1 base and 2 bases respectively, with 12 bases between them. Here the CDR3 DNA reads TGTGCCAGCAGCTTAGGGCCCCAGACGGCCTACGAGCAGTACTTC. Translated, it gives CASSLGPQTAYEQYF.

The rearrangement links TRBV11-2 to TRBJ2-7, with 8 bases matching TRBD2. The junction had 3 bases not matched to a gene; V was cut back by 5 bases and J by 3 bases. CDR1 SGHAT and CDR2 FQNNGV come from the germline V gene. The length of the CDR3 is 13 residues. The CDR3 region has the DNA TGTGCCAGCAGCCGTAGCGGGAACTACGAGCAGTACTTC. Its translation: CASSRSGNYEQYF. The variable domain in full, completed from reference TRBV11-2 and TRBJ2-7, reads EAGVAQSPRYKIIEKRQSVAFWCNPISGHATLYWYQQILGQGPKLLIQFQNNGVVDDSQLPKDRFSAERLKGVDSTLKIQPAKLEDSAVYLCASSRSGNYEQYFGPGTRLTVT.

This clonotype was recorded a few times. The chain combines TRBV3-1 with TRBJ1-1; 8 nucleotides line up with TRBD1. CDR1 is LGHDT, CDR2 YNNKEL, per germline (reference sequence). V shed 0 bases, J shed 11 bases, and the junction held 5 bases outside the gene matches. The length of the CDR3 is 13 residues. DNA of the CDR3: TGTGCCAGCAGCCAAGATCGGACAGGGAGGGCTTTCTTT. As protein: CASSQDRTGRAFF.

This clonotype occurred many times. The chain employs TRBV7-2 and TRBJ2-3; TRBD1 matches 11 bases. Germline CDR1 SGHTA, CDR2 FQGNSA. J gave up 4 bases and V 4 bases, and 1 base lay outside the gene matches. The CDR3 is 14 amino acids. CDR3 sequence: CASSSGQGADTQYF. The CDR3 DNA sequence: TGTGCCAGCAGCTCGGGACAGGGGGCAGATACGCAGTATTTT.

The sample holds many counts of this clonotype. The rearrangement links TRBV12-3 or TRBV12-4 to TRBJ1-1; 8 nucleotides align to TRBD1. The CDR3 runs to 13 residues. V shed 7 bases and J 5 bases; nucleotides not matched to a gene: 6. The CDR3 spells CASIQGAGTEAFF. CDR3 bases: TGTGCCAGCATCCAGGGGGCTGGTACTGAAGCTTTCTTT.

This clonotype has a count of ten or more. The chain is built from TRBV12-3 or TRBV12-4 and TRBJ1-2; D remains ambiguous. This CDR3 is 15 amino acids long. V was cut by 3 bases and J by 0 bases, with 11 bases left in between. The CDR3 spells CASSFGGPSNYGYTF. The CDR3 nucleotides are TGTGCCAGCAGTTTCGGCGGACCCTCTAACTATGGCTACACCTTC.

In its sample, this clonotype was seen many times. This chain uses TRBV10-2 with TRBJ1-1; possible D gene TRBD1, 6 bases. From germline, CDR1 is WSHSY and CDR2 SAAADI. Deletions cut 0 bases from V and 2 bases from J, with 10 bases between. This CDR3 has 15 amino acids. CDR3 DNA: TGCGCCAGCAGTGAGTCGACGGGGGCAAACACTGAAGCTTTCTTT. Residues: CASSESTGANTEAFF.

This clonotype was detected ten times or more. This chain joins TRBV9 and TRBJ2-3, with a possible D match to TRBD2 (6 bases). CDR1 and CDR2 (germline): SGDLS, YYNGEE. The CDR3 length is 14 residues. V lost 0 bases, J lost 6 bases, and 11 bases lay in between. The CDR3 coding sequence is TGTGCCAGCAGCGTAGACGGGGAGGTTGATACGCAGTATTTT. It is translated as CASSVDGEVDTQYF.